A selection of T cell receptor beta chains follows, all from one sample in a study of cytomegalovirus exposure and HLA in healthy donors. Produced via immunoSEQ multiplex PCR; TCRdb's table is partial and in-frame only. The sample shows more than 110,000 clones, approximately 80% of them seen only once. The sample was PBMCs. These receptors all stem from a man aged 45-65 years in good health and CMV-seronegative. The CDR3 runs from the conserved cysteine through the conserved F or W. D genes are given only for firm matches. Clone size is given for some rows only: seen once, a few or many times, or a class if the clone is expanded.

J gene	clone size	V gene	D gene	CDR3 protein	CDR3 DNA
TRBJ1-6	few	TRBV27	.	CASSLSIPDPGSPLHF	TGTGCCAGCAGTTTATCGATACCGGATCCGGGTTCACCCCTCCACTTT
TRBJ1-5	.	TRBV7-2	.	CASSPLTGSNQPQHF	TGTGCCAGCAGCCCCCTAACAGGTAGCAATCAGCCCCAGCATTTT
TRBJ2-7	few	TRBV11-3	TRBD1	CASSKGVGTGSEYEQYF	TGTGCCAGCAGCAAAGGGGTCGGGACAGGGTCCGAGTACGAGCAGTACTTC
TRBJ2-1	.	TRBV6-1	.	CASSISRVRYEQFF	TGTGCCAGCAGTATTAGCAGGGTTCGTTATGAGCAGTTCTTC
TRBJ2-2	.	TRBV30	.	CAWGGILAAGTGELFF	TGTGCCTGGGGGGGGATACTCGCGGCGGGCACCGGGGAGCTGTTTTTT
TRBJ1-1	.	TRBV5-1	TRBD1	CASSFDRGTEAFF	TGCGCCAGCAGCTTTGACAGGGGCACTGAAGCTTTCTTT
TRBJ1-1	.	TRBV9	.	CASSEHGDTEAFF	TGTGCCAGCAGCGAACACGGGGACACTGAAGCTTTCTTT
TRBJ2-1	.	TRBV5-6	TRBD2	CASSPGRVSYNEQFF	TGTGCCAGCAGCCCGGGGAGGGTGTCCTACAATGAGCAGTTCTTC
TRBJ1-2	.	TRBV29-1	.	CSVWGTGKEGYTF	TGCAGCGTTTGGGGCACAGGGAAGGAAGGCTACACCTTC
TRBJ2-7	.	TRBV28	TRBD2	CASTLGDTLAGRSYEQYF	TGTGCCAGCACCTTGGGGGATACACTAGCGGGCCGCTCCTACGAGCAGTACTTC
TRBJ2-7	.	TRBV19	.	CASSIGVEQYF	TGTGCCAGTAGTATCGGGGTTGAGCAGTACTTC
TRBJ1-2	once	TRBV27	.	CASSLNGTPNYGYTF	TGTGCCAGCAGTTTAAATGGGACACCTAACTATGGCTACACCTTC
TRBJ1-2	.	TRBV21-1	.	CASRNSAGQGAEGYTF	TGTGCCAGCAGAAACTCCGCGGGACAGGGGGCGGAAGGCTACACCTTC
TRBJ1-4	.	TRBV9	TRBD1	CASSGTGGANEKLFF	TGTGCCAGCAGCGGGACAGGGGGGGCTAATGAAAAACTGTTTTTT
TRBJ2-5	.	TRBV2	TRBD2	CASERASGGQETQYF	TGTGCCAGCGAAAGGGCTAGCGGGGGGCAAGAGACCCAGTACTTC
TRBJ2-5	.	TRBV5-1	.	CASSLGGEETQYF	TGCGCCAGCAGCTTGGGAGGAGAAGAGACCCAGTACTTC
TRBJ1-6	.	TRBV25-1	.	CASSPRAGNSPLHF	TGTGCCAGCAGCCCGCGGGCGGGGAATTCACCCCTCCACTTT
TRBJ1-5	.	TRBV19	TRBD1	CASSFNDRAQPQHF	TGTGCCAGTAGCTTTAACGACAGGGCTCAGCCCCAGCATTTT
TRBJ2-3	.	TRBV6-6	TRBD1	CASNRDREVTDTQYF	TGTGCCAGCAATCGGGACAGGGAGGTCACAGATACGCAGTATTTT
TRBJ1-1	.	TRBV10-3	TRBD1	CAISGTGETEAFF	TGTGCCATCAGTGGAACAGGGGAGACTGAAGCTTTCTTT
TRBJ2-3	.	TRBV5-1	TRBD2	CASSIVAGTTDTQYF	TGCGCCAGCAGCATTGTAGCGGGGACCACAGATACGCAGTATTTT
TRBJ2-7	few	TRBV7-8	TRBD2	CASSLASGSGYEQYF	TGTGCCAGCAGCTTAGCTAGCGGGAGTGGCTACGAGCAGTACTTC
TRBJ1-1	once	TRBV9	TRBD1	CASSVGNRGWTEAFF	TGTGCCAGCAGCGTAGGGAACAGGGGCTGGACTGAAGCTTTCTTT
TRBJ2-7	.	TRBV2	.	CASSPGVGGSYEQYF	TGTGCCAGCAGTCCCGGGGTGGGAGGCTCCTACGAGCAGTACTTC
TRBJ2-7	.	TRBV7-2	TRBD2	CASSSRTSGMSYEQYF	TGTGCCAGCAGCTCTCGGACTAGCGGGATGTCCTACGAGCAGTACTTC
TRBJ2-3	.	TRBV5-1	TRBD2	CASSREGRLTDTQYF	TGCGCCAGCAGCCGGGAGGGCAGGCTGACAGATACGCAGTATTTT
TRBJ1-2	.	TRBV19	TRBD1	CASSSRTGIYGYTF	TGTGCCAGTAGTAGTCGGACAGGAATCTATGGCTACACCTTC
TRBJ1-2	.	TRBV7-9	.	CASSGSLSRESYGYTF	TGTGCCAGCAGCGGAAGCTTGTCGAGGGAGTCCTATGGCTACACCTTC
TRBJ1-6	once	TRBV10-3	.	CAIRPLSGNSPLHF	TGTGCCATCAGGCCTTTGAGTGGTAATTCACCCCTCCACTTT
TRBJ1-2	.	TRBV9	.	CASSEGHSTNYGYTF	TGTGCCAGCAGCGAAGGTCACAGTACGAACTATGGCTACACCTTC